Sequencing of this T cell receptor (beta chain) was carried out in a study of Graves' ophthalmopathy and Graves' hyperthyroidism (dated by TCRdb to 2017 to 2018). About the full investigation: Peripheral blood samples were taken at the time of initial diagnosis, before any treatment was given. The study used signatures of the TCR beta repertoire to tell Graves' ophthalmopathy apart from Graves' hyperthyroidism and to predict which patients would progress to ophthalmopathy. To explore V-J signatures that separate ophthalmopathy from hyperthyroidism, a discovery set of about a hundred patients was enrolled, consisting of about 45 with ophthalmopathy and 55 to 65 with stable hyperthyroidism. Following sample collection, hyperthyroidism patients were given methimazole at a starting dose of 30 mg daily, and ophthalmopathy patients were given high-dose intravenous methylprednisolone. In total, approximately 140 blood samples were TCR-sequenced: approximately 40 ophthalmopathy, around 75 hyperthyroidism and about 17 hyperthyroidism-to-ophthalmopathy patients. In roughly 6 hyperthyroidism patients, the T-cell repertoires found in thyroid tissue were compared with those found in blood. An independent validation cohort was composed of some 19 hyperthyroidism patients and 17 patients who later progressed from hyperthyroidism to ophthalmopathy.

In the germline V gene, CDR1 corresponds to MGHDK and CDR2 to SYGVNS. The CDR3 runs 13 residues from the cysteine to the phenylalanine. CDR3 DNA is the only sequence kept; it has 39 bases, read in frame from the first base. This clonotype was seen more than once but under ten times. Its antigen remains unidentified. This may arise from a read error, as a much more abundant clone is one base away. General study outcomes and caveats: Sample size was not statistically predetermined, and group allocation was not concealed from the investigators. The 13-signature model separated ophthalmopathy from stable hyperthyroidism with about 86% sensitivity and approximately 83% specificity in cross-validation, and 80%/75% in the test set. Most expanded thyroid clonotypes with frequency above 0.001 were also detected in blood, suggesting blood repertoires may reflect the thyroid immune response. In validation, the model predicted ophthalmopathy progression with about 70% sensitivity and roughly 72% specificity; some twelve predicted patients were CT-confirmed with GO in a median of roughly 6.8 months.

Patients with ophthalmopathy had moderately to severely active disease, with a Clinical Activity Score of 3 or more, a NOSPECS grade of 4 or more, and a disease duration of less than 3 months. Patients with other autoimmune diseases, uncontrolled infections, pregnancy or lactation were excluded. Clinical symptoms, serum thyroxine, TRAb, thyroid ultrasound and orbital computed tomography formed the basis of the diagnosis. Ficoll-Paque density gradient centrifugation was used to isolate PBMCs from about 10 ml of fresh peripheral blood. Total RNA was extracted using Trizol reagent, and RNA quality was checked on an Agilent 2100 Bioanalyzer. TCR beta CDR3 regions were amplified from RNA transcripts for repertoire sequencing. The first round was an RT-PCR using HTBI primers with the Qiagen OneStep RT-PCR kit, and this first round was followed by a second-round multiplex PCR, then size selection and purification. The libraries underwent paired-end sequencing with 100 bp reads on an Illumina HiSeq2000. As for how the authors treated the data: SOAPnuke was used for read processing, and reads with adapters, uncalled bases, a mean Phred below 15, or no exact constant-primer or identifier match were discarded. COPE v1.2.5 was used to merge high-quality paired reads. Unique nucleotide sequences were defined as clonotypes and aligned to IMGT TRB V, D and J references using MiTCR v1.1. The analysis was limited to V-J combinations with a frequency above 0.0001, which together covered around 99% of the repertoires. A TCR clonal expansion and chaos score per V-J combination was defined as the ratio of F50 clonal expansion to chaos observed in the TCRdist matrix. Features were reduced by Welch's t-statistics and random forest to over 10 V-J combinations, which fed a naive Bayes classifier. The similarity between thyroid and blood repertoires was quantified using the Morisita-Horn index. Using fastp trimming at Q25 and MiXCR clonotype assembly, TCRdb reanalyzed the public sequencing data and kept in-frame beta chains. CDR3 protein sequences are deduplicated, and each keeps its most common genes and DNA. TCRdb's processing, not the authors', yielded these V and J calls. Counted in this sample were some 750,000 distinct CDR3 sequences; 40% of them appeared once. Of the sample, about 40% falls within the top ten clones.

The origin of this receptor is an adult man with Graves' ophthalmopathy. The sample was peripheral blood. Rearrangement joined TRBV25-1 to TRBJ2-7; the D gene is perhaps TRBD1, on 6 matching bases. The DNA sequence is given as TGTGCCAGCAGTAAAACTAGGACAGCCGAGCAGTGCTTC. The translation is CASSKTRTAEQCF.